This TCR beta chain emerged from a study of T cell repertoires in cytomegalovirus infection. Overall study results and limits: Ex vivo responses were dominated by HLA-C-restricted CMV-specific TCR beta clonotypes.

This CDR3 has 14 residues. Germline V gene lookup returns CDR1 SGHVS and CDR2 FNYEAQ. Between the trimmed V and J ends, which lost 5 bases and 5 bases, there was a span of 15 bases. In regard to this clonotype: Its antigen is not known.

Each CDR3 protein gets one entry after TCRdb re-called the reads with MiXCR. Among approximately 89,000 distinct CDR3 sequences listed, around 25% were seen once. The sample consisted of CD8+ T cells from cultured PBMCs, taken from culture after CMV antigen stimulation. The J gene is TRBJ1-2, the V gene TRBV7-6, with a weak D call TRBD1 (6 bases). This TCR derives from a human donor in good health (CMV status not recorded). Some clones in this sample may be carry-over from other donors' samples. In nucleotides, the CDR3 is TGTGCCAGCAGCCCCCGCCGGACAGTTTATGGCTACACCTTC. This codes for CASSPRRTVYGYTF.